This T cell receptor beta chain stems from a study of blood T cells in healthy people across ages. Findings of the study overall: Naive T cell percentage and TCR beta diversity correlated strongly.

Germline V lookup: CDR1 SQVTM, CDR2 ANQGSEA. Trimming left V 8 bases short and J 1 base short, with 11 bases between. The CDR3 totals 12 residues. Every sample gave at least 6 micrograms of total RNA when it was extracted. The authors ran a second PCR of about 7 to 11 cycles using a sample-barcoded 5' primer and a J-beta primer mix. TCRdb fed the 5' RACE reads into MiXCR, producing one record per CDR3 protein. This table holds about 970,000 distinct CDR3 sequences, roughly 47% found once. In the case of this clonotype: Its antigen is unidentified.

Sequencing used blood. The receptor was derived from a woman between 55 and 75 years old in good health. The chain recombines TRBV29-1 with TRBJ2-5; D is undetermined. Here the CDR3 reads CSCAPSQETQYF. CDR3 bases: TGCAGCTGCGCCCCCAGCCAAGAGACCCAGTACTTC.